This T cell receptor beta chain is drawn from a study of T-cell memory formation after mild COVID-19. TCRdb reanalysed the 5' RACE reads using MiXCR and keeps one entry per CDR3 protein. Among under 200,000 distinct CDR3 sequences, roughly 31% were seen once, and the ten largest hold approximately 12%. This clonotype was seen only a few times. Germline assignment: CDR1 SGHTA and CDR2 FQGNSA. This CDR3 has 15 amino acids. Trimming removed 6 bases from V and 2 bases from J; junction bases left unmatched: 6. The TCR was taken from an adult woman who had mild COVID-19 (a few samples of this study predate the infection). Cell type and time point are not known. The material sequenced was PBMCs or a T cell subset sorted from them (not recorded which). V is TRBV7-2 and J is TRBJ1-4; TRBD1 matches at 7 bases. The CDR3 reads CASRSTGTTNEKLFF. The CDR3 region has the DNA TGTGCCAGCAGATCGACAGGGACCACTAATGAAAAACTGTTTTTT.